What follows are 14 T cell receptor beta chains derived from one specimen sequenced in a study of T cell responses to AZD1222 COVID-19 vaccine. Some clones are missing from TCRdb's copy, which holds only in-frame ones; the method was immunoSEQ multiplex PCR. The table shows about 180,000 clones, with about nine tenths occurring only once. Specimen: peripheral blood, collected 28 days after the second AZD1222 dose. The receptors were gathered from an adult who received the AZD1222 COVID-19 vaccine.

The sample holds one count of this clone. This chain connects TRBV29-1 to TRBJ1-6, with 10 bases identical to TRBD1. V dropped 4 bases and J dropped 10; count of bases not matched to a gene: 1. Looked up from germline, CDR1 is SQVTM and CDR2 is ANQGSEA. The CDR3 is made up of 12 amino acids. Here the CDR3 reads CSVGTGGSPLHF. The DNA for the CDR3 is TGCAGCGTTGGGACAGGGGGATCACCCCTCCACTTT.

The chain employs TRBV11-2 and TRBJ1-4, with unresolved D. The CDR3 has 16 amino acids. The V end was cut by 1 base, the J end by 4 bases, with 13 bases between. The V gene's germline CDR1 is SGHAT and CDR2 FQNNGV. CDR3 sequence: CASSLAGISGNEKLFF. The DNA of the CDR3 is TGTGCCAGCAGCTTAGCGGGTATCTCGGGTAATGAAAAACTGTTTTTT.

The chain links TRBV6-2 or TRBV6-3 to TRBJ1-1; D is possibly TRBD1 (6 bases). The germline V gene has CDR1 MNHEY and CDR2 SVGEGT. Trimming cost V 2 bases and J 4 bases, with 11 bases left between them. CDR3 length: 14 residues. The CDR3 reads CASSYEGGSTEAFF. The CDR3 DNA follows: TGTGCCAGCAGTTACGAGGGGGGGAGCACTGAAGCTTTCTTT.

The genes are TRBV19 and TRBJ2-1; D perhaps matches TRBD2 (6 bases). The V end was cut by 1 base, the J end by 8 bases, with 15 bases between. The germline V gene has CDR1 LNHDA and CDR2 SQIVND (reference sequence). This CDR3 contains 15 residues. The CDR3 DNA is TGTGCCAGTAGTATAGCATTGGGGGGAAGCGATGAGCAGTTCTTC. This translates into CASSIALGGSDEQFF.

This chain links TRBV12-3 or TRBV12-4 with TRBJ1-2; D is unclear. Trimming pared 5 bases from V and 4 bases from J, leaving 8 bases between. The CDR3 is made up of 12 amino acids. DNA for the CDR3: TGTGCCAGCAGTCAAGAGTTCTATGGCTACACCTTC. Protein sequence: CASSQEFYGYTF.

V usage is TRBV5-1 and J usage is TRBJ2-3; the D is unclear. The CDR3 length is 15 residues. CDR1 is SGHRS, CDR2 YFSETQ, per germline. V was clipped by 4 bases and J by 2 bases, with 14 bases between them. This chain's CDR3 is CASSADGHDTDTQYF. CDR3 bases: TGCGCCAGCAGCGCGGACGGCCACGACACAGATACGCAGTATTTT. Combining the CDR3 with reference TRBV5-1 and TRBJ2-3 gives the whole variable domain KAGVTQTPRYLIKTRGQQVTLSCSPISGHRSVSWYQQTPGQGLQFLFEYFSETQRNKGNFPGRFSGRQFSNSRSEMNVSTLELGDSALYLCASSADGHDTDTQYFGPGTRLTVL.

This chain links TRBV7-2 with TRBJ1-4, with 7 nucleotides matching TRBD1. CDR1 is SGHTA and CDR2 is FQGNSA in the germline V gene. The V gene end was trimmed by 5 bases and the J gene end by 7 bases; junction bases not matched to a gene: 7. The CDR3 is 14 residues long. The CDR3 DNA is TGTGCCAGCAGCCCGGGACAGCAGTCTGAAAAACTGTTTTTT. Amino acid sequence: CASSPGQQSEKLFF.

The rearrangement uses TRBV30 and TRBJ2-7; D unclear. Trimming removed 6 bases at V and 4 bases at J, with 16 bases between. Germline CDR1 is GTSNPN and CDR2 is SVGIG (reference sequence). CDR3 length: 13 amino acids. CDR3 DNA sequence: TGTGCCTGCCCTGATGAATACGGGTACGAGCAGTACTTC. Its translation: CACPDEYGYEQYF.

The chain couples TRBV10-3 to TRBJ2-7; D perhaps matches TRBD1 (5 bases). CDR1 ENHRY and CDR2 SYGVKD come from the germline V gene. V lost 2 bases and J lost 6, with 14 bases in between. The CDR3 runs 14 residues. The CDR3 coding sequence is TGTGCCATCAGTGAGAGTCAGGGATACGGCGAGCAGTACTTC. Translation gives CAISESQGYGEQYF.

The chain joins TRBV27 to TRBJ1-2, with no clear D. Germline loops: CDR1 MNHEY, CDR2 SMNVEV (reference sequence). The CDR3 length is 13 residues. V lost 5 bases and J lost 4, with 11 bases in between. The chain's CDR3 is CASSPGLSYGYTF. The DNA for the CDR3 is TGTGCCAGCAGTCCCGGATTGAGCTATGGCTACACCTTC.

The rearrangement joins TRBV5-8 to TRBJ2-1; 7 bases align to TRBD1. Germline lookup yields CDR1 SGHTS and CDR2 YDEGEE. The ends lost 2 bases at V and 9 bases at J; junction bases unmatched: 14. The CDR3 sequence is 16 residues long. The CDR3, as DNA: TGTGCCAGCAGCTTTTGGACAGGCGCCGGCCCGGGTGAGCAGTTCTTC. Translating it yields CASSFWTGAGPGEQFF. The full variable domain, its missing parts supplied by reference TRBV5-8 and TRBJ2-1, is EAGVTQSPTHLIKTRGQQATLRCSPISGHTSVYWYQQALGLGLQFLLWYDEGEERNRGNFPPRFSGRQFPNYSSELNVNALELEDSALYLCASSFWTGAGPGEQFFGPGTRLTVL.

The CDR3 sequence is CASSFTGPGETQYF. CDR3 nucleotide sequence: TGTGCCAGCAGCTTTACAGGGCCCGGGGAGACCCAGTACTTC. The chain employs TRBV7-9 and TRBJ2-5, with TRBD1 as a possible D gene (6 bases). V lost 3 bases and J 5 bases, leaving 13 bases between the germline ends. This CDR3 spans 14 amino acids. CDR1 SEHNR and CDR2 FQNEAQ come from the germline V gene (reference sequence).

V is TRBV6-5 and J is TRBJ1-2; 7 bases align to TRBD1. V gave up 5 bases and J gave up 8 bases; unmatched junction bases: 5. There are 12 residues in the CDR3. Germline loops: CDR1 MNHEY, CDR2 SVGAGI. The CDR3, as DNA: TGTGCCAGCAGTAACAACAGGGGCGGCTACACCTTC. Translation gives CASSNNRGGYTF.

The CDR3 DNA reads TGTGCCAGCAGCTATCCGGGACGGGTTCAGGAGCAGTTCTTC. Translated, it gives CASSYPGRVQEQFF. The chain couples TRBV28 to TRBJ2-1; the D call may be TRBD1 or TRBD2 (5 bases each). The ends were cut back, 6 bases at V and 10 bases at J, with 19 bases in the middle. CDR1 and CDR2 from the germline V gene are MDHEN and SYDVKM. The CDR3 has 14 amino acids.